This T cell receptor beta chain was retrieved from a study of T-cell memory formation after mild COVID-19. Study summary: Clusters of TCRs were largely donor specific.

TCRdb used MiXCR to reprocess the 5' RACE reads, holding one entry per CDR3 protein. The data hold around 340,000 distinct CDR3 sequences, with about 16% observed a single time. This CDR3 contains 15 residues. V gave up 2 bases and J gave up 8 bases; unmatched junction bases: 7. The receptor was derived from a young man who had mild COVID-19 (a few samples of this study predate the infection). Cell type and time point are not known. Sequencing was carried out using PBMCs or a T cell subset sorted from them (not recorded which). The chain uses TRBV12-3 or TRBV12-4 and TRBJ2-3, with TRBD2 identical over 10 bases. Written as DNA, the CDR3 is TGTGCCAGCAGTTTATCCAGCGGGGGGGTTGTTACGCAGTATTTT. It encodes CASSLSSGGVVTQYF.